This is a list of T cell receptor beta chains from one sample in a study of CD8 T cells in ankylosing spondylitis. Each CDR3 protein is one row after TCRdb ran MiXCR on the 5' RACE reads. The sample includes some 200,000 distinct CDR3 sequences, around 25% of them seen just once. Sequenced input: blood, either unsorted or a sorted T cell fraction (not recorded which). These TCRs come from a male donor with ankylosing spondylitis or in good health (not recorded which). Each CDR3 is given without its conserved first and last residue. A D gene is named only where the DNA matches it firmly.

CDR3aa: SASALVDEKLF; d_gene: NA; v_gene: TRBV20-1; len: 11
CDR3aa: SARFGSGANVLT; d_gene: NA; v_gene: TRBV20-1; len: 12
CDR3aa: ASSQGGSRGEQY; d_gene: NA; v_gene: TRBV6-1; len: 12
CDR3aa: AMSFGDTQY; d_gene: NA; v_gene: TRBV10-3; len: 9
CDR3aa: ASVPGDGRNSPLH; d_gene: NA; v_gene: TRBV6-1; len: 13
CDR3aa: SVGGDGSYEQY; d_gene: NA; v_gene: TRBV29-1; len: 11
CDR3aa: ASSFRSSYNEQF; d_gene: NA; v_gene: TRBV12-3/TRBV12-4; len: 12
CDR3aa: ASGGGTSGFNEQF; d_gene: TRBD2; v_gene: TRBV11-2; len: 13
CDR3aa: ASSFRASAQETQY; d_gene: NA; v_gene: TRBV7-8; len: 13
CDR3aa: ASSLGVEGYT; d_gene: NA; v_gene: TRBV7-6; len: 10
CDR3aa: ASSLVASGTGQDTQY; d_gene: TRBD2; v_gene: TRBV7-2; len: 15
CDR3aa: ASSLATSQETQY; d_gene: NA; v_gene: TRBV5-1; len: 12
CDR3aa: ASQRLAGLTDTQY; d_gene: TRBD2; v_gene: TRBV28; len: 13
CDR3aa: ASSQDSSASYNEQF; d_gene: NA; v_gene: TRBV4-3; len: 14
CDR3aa: ATSSRTGDTQY; d_gene: NA; v_gene: TRBV15; len: 11
CDR3aa: ASSLWFSYEQY; d_gene: NA; v_gene: TRBV7-2; len: 11
CDR3aa: ASSATVQGVRGEQF; d_gene: TRBD1; v_gene: TRBV7-2; len: 14
CDR3aa: ASSQDLRGWGGRVMSATNEKLF; d_gene: NA; v_gene: TRBV3-1; len: 22
CDR3aa: SLSGEVGGSYNEQF; d_gene: NA; v_gene: TRBV29-1; len: 14
CDR3aa: ASSQDWLAGVGNTGELF; d_gene: TRBD2; v_gene: TRBV4-3; len: 17
CDR3aa: ASSSDNRVTQY; d_gene: NA; v_gene: TRBV5-1; len: 11
CDR3aa: SGDRGSPDTQY; d_gene: TRBD1; v_gene: TRBV20-1; len: 11
CDR3aa: ASSPRGGNYQETQY; d_gene: NA; v_gene: TRBV9; len: 14
CDR3aa: SVVRLTVANTEAF; d_gene: NA; v_gene: TRBV29-1; len: 13
CDR3aa: ASSWDREQPQH; d_gene: TRBD1; v_gene: TRBV6-5; len: 11
CDR3aa: ASRPRSGRANEQF; d_gene: TRBD2; v_gene: TRBV12-3/TRBV12-4; len: 13
CDR3aa: ASSHRDRGTDTQY; d_gene: TRBD1; v_gene: TRBV19; len: 13
CDR3aa: SASRGVWRGEQF; d_gene: NA; v_gene: TRBV20-1; len: 12
CDR3aa: SVDQFRDTQY; d_gene: NA; v_gene: TRBV29-1; len: 10
CDR3aa: ASSQDSGIYNEQF; d_gene: TRBD2; v_gene: TRBV3-1; len: 13
CDR3aa: ASSLLSRTDTQY; d_gene: NA; v_gene: TRBV7-2; len: 12
CDR3aa: ASSDTNTEAF; d_gene: NA; v_gene: TRBV10-2; len: 10
CDR3aa: SVEDRGKSLH; d_gene: TRBD1; v_gene: TRBV29-1; len: 10
CDR3aa: AISRGQESNQPQH; d_gene: TRBD1; v_gene: TRBV10-3; len: 13
CDR3aa: ASNRHDSGEKLF; d_gene: NA; v_gene: TRBV28; len: 12
CDR3aa: ASRDEGTRGKQF; d_gene: NA; v_gene: TRBV27; len: 12